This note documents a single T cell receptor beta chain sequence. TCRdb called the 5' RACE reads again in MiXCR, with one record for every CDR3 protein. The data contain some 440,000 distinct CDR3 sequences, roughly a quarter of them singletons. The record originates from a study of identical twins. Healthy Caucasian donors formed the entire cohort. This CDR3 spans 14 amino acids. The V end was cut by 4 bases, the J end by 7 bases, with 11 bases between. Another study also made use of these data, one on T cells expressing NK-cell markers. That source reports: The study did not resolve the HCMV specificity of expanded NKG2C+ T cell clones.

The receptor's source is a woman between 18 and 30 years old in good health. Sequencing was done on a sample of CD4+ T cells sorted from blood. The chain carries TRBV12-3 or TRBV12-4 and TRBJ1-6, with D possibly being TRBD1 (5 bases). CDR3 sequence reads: CASSSQGANSPLHF. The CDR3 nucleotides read TGTGCCAGCAGTTCCCAGGGCGCCAATTCACCCCTCCACTTT.